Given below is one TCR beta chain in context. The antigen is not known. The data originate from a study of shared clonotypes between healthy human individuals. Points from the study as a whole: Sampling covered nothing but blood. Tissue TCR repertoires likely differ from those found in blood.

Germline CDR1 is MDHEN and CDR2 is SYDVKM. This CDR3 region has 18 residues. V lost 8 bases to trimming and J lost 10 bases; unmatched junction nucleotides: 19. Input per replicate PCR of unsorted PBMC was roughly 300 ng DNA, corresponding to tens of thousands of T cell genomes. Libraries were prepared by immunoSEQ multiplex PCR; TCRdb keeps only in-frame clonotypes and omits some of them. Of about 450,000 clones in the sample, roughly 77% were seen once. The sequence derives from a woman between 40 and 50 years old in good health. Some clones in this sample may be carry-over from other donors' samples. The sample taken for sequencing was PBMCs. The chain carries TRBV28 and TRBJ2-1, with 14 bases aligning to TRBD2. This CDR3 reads CASRQTTFRLAGGEEQFF. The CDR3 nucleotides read TGTGCCAGCCGACAAACCACCTTTCGACTAGCGGGAGGGGAAGAGCAGTTCTTC.